The 24 T cell receptor beta chains in this list originate from one sample, sequenced in a study of response to subunit inactivated influenza vaccine. MiXCR, applied by TCRdb to the RT-PCR reads, yields one record per CDR3 protein. There are approximately 500,000 distinct CDR3 sequences in the sample; around 15% occur only once, and roughly 11% lies in the top ten. This material consisted of PBMCs from blood, taken roughly 12 days after vaccination. Receptors were obtained from a man over 45 who received an inactivated influenza vaccine.

The rearrangement links TRBV7-2 to TRBJ1-5; D is undetermined. Germline V gene lookup returns CDR1 SGHTA and CDR2 FQGNSA. The CDR3 has 16 residues. V lost 0 bases and J 0 bases, leaving 9 bases between the germline ends. The CDR3 DNA sequence: TGTGCCAGCAGCTTAGCGAGTGGGTTTAGCAATCAGCCCCAGCATTTT. It is translated as CASSLASGFSNQPQHF.

This clonotype was recorded at least ten times. The chain couples TRBV9 to TRBJ1-2, with D possibly TRBD1 on 5 matching bases. The CDR3 covers 14 residues. Trimming removed 0 bases from V and 8 bases from J, with 14 bases in between. Per germline, CDR1 SGDLS and CDR2 YYNGEE. The chain's CDR3 is CASSVERGAGGYTF. DNA of the CDR3: TGTGCCAGCAGCGTAGAAAGGGGCGCGGGAGGCTACACCTTC.

This clonotype was counted only a few times. This chain uses TRBV12-3 or TRBV12-4 with TRBJ2-7; no clear D gene. The CDR3 is 12 amino acids. With 2 bases removed from V and 6 bases from J, the gap between germline ends came to 8 bases. The CDR3 here is CASSLLVGEQYF. The CDR3, as DNA: TGTGCCAGCAGTTTACTGGTGGGCGAGCAGTACTTC.

This clonotype was found a few times. The chain has TRBV5-1 and TRBJ2-1; 10 bases line up with TRBD2. Germline values: CDR1 SGHRS, CDR2 YFSETQ. J lost 0 bases, V lost 4 bases, and 4 bases had no gene match. The CDR3 spans 16 residues. CDR3 residues: CASSPASGSSYNEQFF. CDR3 in DNA: TGCGCCAGCAGCCCTGCTAGCGGGAGCTCCTACAATGAGCAGTTCTTC.

There are many counts of this clonotype. The chain recombines TRBV6-1 with TRBJ2-7, with 8 bases that match TRBD2. The CDR3 has 14 amino acids. In germline, CDR1 is MNHNS, CDR2 SASEGT. The V segment lost 7 bases and the J segment 1 base; nucleotides outside the gene matches: 6. The CDR3 coding sequence is TGTGCCAGCACCCCACTAGCGGATTCCTACGAGCAGTACTTC. Encoded protein: CASTPLADSYEQYF.

The chain couples TRBV20-1 to TRBJ2-7, with TRBD2 identical over 8 bases. The CDR3 length is 13 residues. The germline V gene encodes CDR1 DFQATT and CDR2 SNEGSKA (reference sequence). V lost 1 base to trimming and J lost 5 bases; unmatched junction nucleotides: 4. The CDR3 sequence: CSARAGGQNEQYF. CDR3 coding DNA: TGCAGTGCTAGAGCGGGGGGGCAAAACGAGCAGTACTTC.

About this clonotype itself: Just one base apart from a much larger clone, this may be a read error. The CDR3, as DNA: TGTGCCAGCAGTGACGGGACAGCCACAGATACGCAGTATTTT. Translated: CASSDGTATDTQYF. The chain uses TRBV6-4 and TRBJ2-3; TRBD1 matches 7 bases. Germline assignment: CDR1 MRHNA and CDR2 SNTAGT. This CDR3 has 14 residues. The V and J ends lost 2 bases and 2 bases, in that order; junction bases with no gene match: 1.

This clonotype appeared a few times. The rearrangement uses TRBV20-1 and TRBJ2-7, with TRBD2 as a possible D gene (6 bases). Per the germline V gene, CDR1 is DFQATT and CDR2 is SNEGSKA (reference sequence). The CDR3 spans 13 residues. V was shortened by 7 bases and J by 2 bases, with 15 bases between the two germline ends. In DNA form, the CDR3 reads TGCAGTGGGACGGGACTTAATACCTACGAGCAGTACTTC. Its protein is CSGTGLNTYEQYF.

This clonotype was seen many times. V is TRBV13 and J is TRBJ2-7; 7 bases fit TRBD1. V shed 3 bases, J shed 4 bases, and the junction held 6 bases outside the gene matches. The CDR3 contains 14 residues. Germline loops: CDR1 PRHDT, CDR2 FYEKMQ (reference sequence). The CDR3 spells CASSFRQGEYEQYF. The CDR3 coding sequence is TGTGCCAGCAGCTTTCGTCAGGGGGAATACGAGCAGTACTTC.

CDR3 in amino acids: CASTPRTAYNSPLHF. The CDR3, as DNA: TGTGCCAGCACCCCCAGGACGGCCTATAATTCACCCCTCCACTTT. This chain joins TRBV7-9 and TRBJ1-6; D unclear. Germline V gene sequence: CDR1 SEHNR, CDR2 FQNEAQ (reference sequence). This CDR3 comprises 15 residues. The V end was cut by 7 bases, the J end by 2 bases, with 12 bases between.

This clonotype was detected many times. The chain combines TRBV4-1 with TRBJ1-1; D unclear. CDR1 and CDR2 (germline): MGHRA, YSYEKL. The CDR3 consists of 15 residues. The V end lost 1 base, the J end lost 11 bases, and 20 bases lay between the germline ends. The CDR3 protein is CASSQVAGRVEWAFF. The CDR3 DNA follows: TGCGCCAGCAGCCAAGTCGCAGGAAGGGTTGAGTGGGCTTTCTTT.

V gene TRBV10-2 combines with J gene TRBJ1-2, with D maybe TRBD1 (5 bases). CDR3 length: 17 residues. Germline loops: CDR1 WSHSY, CDR2 SAAADI. Trimming removed 2 bases at V and 8 bases at J, with 24 bases between. In nucleotides, the CDR3 is TGCGCCAGCAGTGAGAGCGGAATCGCGGGATGGGGCCAAGGCTACACCTTC. Amino acids: CASSESGIAGWGQGYTF.

The V gene is TRBV12-3 or TRBV12-4, the J gene TRBJ1-1; TRBD1 might be the D (6 bases). The V gene lost 4 bases and the J gene lost 5 bases, with 11 bases spanning the gap. The length of the CDR3 is 13 residues. The CDR3: CASSSGVWTEAFF. CDR3 in DNA: TGTGCCAGCAGTTCAGGGGTTTGGACTGAAGCTTTCTTT.

The CDR3 is CSAHGLAGGPRAKNIQYF. CDR3 bases: TGCAGTGCTCATGGACTAGCGGGAGGGCCGAGGGCCAAAAACATTCAGTACTTC. V gene TRBV20-1 combines with J gene TRBJ2-4; 15 bases line up with TRBD2. Germline V gene lookup returns CDR1 DFQATT and CDR2 SNEGSKA (reference sequence). The CDR3 totals 18 residues. Losses at the gene ends were 5 bases for V and 1 base for J; bases not matched to a gene: 9.

Concerning this clonotype itself: A single base separates this from a much larger clone, so it may be a read error. The chain recombines TRBV28 with TRBJ2-7; 9 bases align to TRBD1. This CDR3 is built from 15 residues. CDR1 is MDHEN and CDR2 is SYDVKM in the germline V gene. CDR3 DNA sequence: TGTGCCAGCAGTTCATCCGGGACAGGGTCCTACAAGCAGTACTTC. As protein: CASSSSGTGSYKQYF.

The chain carries TRBV5-1 and TRBJ2-7; TRBD2 agrees at 8 bases. The trim removed 5 bases at V and 5 bases at J, leaving 9 bases unmatched. CDR1 is SGHRS and CDR2 is YFSETQ in the germline V gene. The CDR3 consists of 14 residues. CDR3 in DNA: TGCGCCAGCAGAAGCGGGGGCGGGATAGACGAGCAGTACTTC. Amino acids: CASRSGGGIDEQYF.

This clonotype was recorded a few times. J is TRBJ2-7 and V is TRBV5-1, with D perhaps matching TRBD1 (5 bases). V gave up 4 bases and J gave up 2 bases, with 13 bases separating them. The CDR3 covers 14 residues. CDR1 is SGHRS and CDR2 is YFSETQ in the germline V gene. CDR3 bases: TGCGCCAGCAGCCCCGACAGCCAAACCTACGAGCAGTACTTC. Its protein is CASSPDSQTYEQYF.

In this sample, this clonotype turned up a few times. The chain joins TRBV19 to TRBJ1-3; possible D gene TRBD1, 5 bases. The CDR3 is 14 residues long. Trimming removed 5 bases at V and 0 bases at J, with 8 bases between. Per germline, CDR1 LNHDA and CDR2 SQIVND (reference sequence). In nucleotides, the CDR3 is TGTGCCAGTAGTGAAGGGGCCTCTGGAAACACCATATATTTT. This sequence encodes CASSEGASGNTIYF.

This clonotype was picked up a small number of times. V usage is TRBV6-1 and J usage is TRBJ2-7; no reliable D call. The CDR3 extends over 13 amino acids. V was clipped by 5 bases and J by 3 bases, with 11 bases between them. Germline CDR1 is MNHNS and CDR2 is SASEGT. The CDR3 DNA reads as TGTGCCAGCAGTCTTCATGCTAACTACGAGCAGTACTTC. Its protein is CASSLHANYEQYF.

This clonotype was observed a few times. The V call is TRBV6-6, the J call TRBJ2-1, with D possibly matching TRBD2 (5 bases). V lost 8 bases to trimming and J lost 4 bases, with 12 bases between them. The germline V gene has CDR1 MNHNY and CDR2 SVGAGI (reference sequence). This CDR3 spans 13 amino acids. The CDR3 DNA reads as TGTGCCAGCGGACTCCGGAAATACAATGAGCAGTTCTTC. It is translated as CASGLRKYNEQFF.

This clonotype was detected only a few times. The J gene is TRBJ1-6, the V gene TRBV5-1; TRBD1 aligns across 8 bases. CDR1 and CDR2 (germline): SGHRS, YFSETQ. Trimming took 1 base from V and 10 from J; bases not matched to a gene: 4. The CDR3 has 14 amino acids. CDR3 nucleotide sequence: TGCGCCAGCAGCTTGTCCGACAGGGGATCACCCCTCCACTTT. Protein sequence: CASSLSDRGSPLHF.

The chain links TRBV5-5 to TRBJ2-6, with 9 bases lining up with TRBD1. CDR1 SGHKS and CDR2 YYEKEE come from the germline V gene (reference sequence). The V gene end was trimmed by 0 bases and the J gene end by 4 bases; junction bases not matched to a gene: 5. CDR3 length equals 17 residues. The CDR3 loop is CASSLEQGAVGANVLTF. DNA for the CDR3: TGTGCCAGCAGCTTGGAACAGGGGGCGGTCGGGGCCAACGTCCTGACTTTC.

This clonotype was seen only a few times. This chain uses TRBV19 with TRBJ2-3; D is unresolved. The germline V gene encodes CDR1 LNHDA and CDR2 SQIVND (reference sequence). V was pared by 6 bases and J by 10 bases, with 17 bases between. The CDR3 spans 13 residues. CDR3 loop: CASSPLRIAAQYF. The CDR3, as DNA: TGTGCCAGTAGCCCTTTGAGGATCGCGGCGCAGTATTTT. Supplemented by reference TRBV19 and TRBJ2-3, the full variable domain reads DGGITQSPKYLFRKEGQNVTLSCEQNLNHDAMYWYRQDPGQGLRLIYYSQIVNDFQKGDIAEGYSVSREKKESFPLTVTSAQKNPTAFYLCASSPLRIAAQYFGPGTRLTVL.

A few counts support this clonotype. V is TRBV29-1 and J is TRBJ2-1, with D uncertain. CDR3 length: 15 residues. Trimming left V 4 bases short and J 2 bases short, with 15 bases between. CDR1 and CDR2 (germline): SQVTM, ANQGSEA. CDR3 in DNA: TGCAGCGTTGTTGCTGGCAGCACAGCCTACAATGAGCAGTTCTTC. Protein: CSVVAGSTAYNEQFF.